This entry describes one T cell receptor (beta chain). The CDR3 extends 3 residues past the end of the read, so its final part is completed from the germline J gene. The sample belongs to a study of T cells in women clearing cervical HPV infection. Overall study: Case blood drawn at lesion detection; control blood after infection cleared.

The CDR3 is 15 residues long. CDR1 is MNHEY, CDR2 SVGEGT, per germline. The protocol was immunoSEQ multiplex PCR, while the TCRdb copy is restricted to in-frame clones and leaves out a portion. This repertoire includes tens of thousands of clones. Sample: blood buffy coat. The chain employs TRBV6-2 or TRBV6-3 and TRBJ1-5; 12 bases are a match to TRBD1. This sequence was found in a woman between 18 and 69 years old with a cervical HPV16 infection that either progressed to CIN3+ or cleared (not recorded which). The CDR3 bases that were read are TGTGCCAGCACCGACCGGGGACAGGGGGCCAGTCCC. This sequence encodes CASTDRGQGASP. In full, the CDR3 is CASTDRGQGASPQHF.